This passage covers 29 T cell receptor beta chains from one sample sequenced in a study of post-analysis software for immune sequencing data. The study's findings and limits: Higher frequency in patients than in controls was seen for about five TRBV segments, with TRBV5-6, TRBV5-1 and TRBV20-1 among them.

Unique molecular identifiers had been added to the TCR beta cDNA libraries. TCRdb re-derived calls from the PCR reads in MiXCR, one entry per CDR3 protein. The profile shows 250,000 to 300,000 distinct CDR3 sequences, about 40% of them singletons. Their cognate antigens are unknown. Sequenced sample: blood. The receptors here all came from a girl between 10 and 17 years old with multiple sclerosis.

On this clonotype: A much larger clone differs from this one at a single base, so this may be a read error. The V call is TRBV10-3, the J call TRBJ2-1; D uncertain. Germline assignment: CDR1 ENHRY and CDR2 SYGVKD. CDR3 length: 13 residues. In DNA form, the CDR3 reads TGTGTCATCACTTCACACCTCTACAATGAGCAGTTCTTC. It codes for CVITSHLYNEQFF.

This clonotype was recorded at least ten times. The chain couples TRBV20-1 to TRBJ1-1; TRBD1 aligns across 7 bases. Germline values: CDR1 DFQATT, CDR2 SNEGSKA (reference sequence). There are 15 residues in the CDR3. Losses at the gene ends were 1 base for V and 8 bases for J; bases not matched to a gene: 13. The CDR3 nucleotides read TGCAGTGCTAGAGGCTTTGGGACAGCCGATTTAGAAGCTTTCTTT. It is translated as CSARGFGTADLEAFF.

This clonotype was counted many times. The V gene is TRBV4-1, the J gene TRBJ2-1; 10 positions agree with TRBD2. J gave up 6 bases and V 0 bases, and 5 bases lay outside the gene matches. This CDR3 region has 16 residues. Germline CDR1 reads MGHRA; CDR2 reads YSYEKL. CDR3 nucleotide sequence: TGCGCCAGCAGCCAAGATTTTAGCGGGAGGCGCAATGAGCAGTTCTTC. This codes for CASSQDFSGRRNEQFF.

This clonotype was observed many times. V gene TRBV12-3 or TRBV12-4 combines with J gene TRBJ2-1, with 8 bases that match TRBD2. Trimming at V came to 2 bases and at J to 2 bases, leaving 8 bases not matched to a gene. CDR3 size: 17 residues. DNA for the CDR3: TGTGCCAGCAGTTTACCGAAAACCGGGGGGGCCTACAATGAGCAGTTCTTC. This translates into CASSLPKTGGAYNEQFF.

Only a few counts were recorded for this clonotype. This chain joins TRBV19 and TRBJ2-1; TRBD1 matches at 8 bases. The V segment lost 5 bases and the J segment 1 base; nucleotides outside the gene matches: 4. The germline gives CDR1 LNHDA, CDR2 SQIVND (reference sequence). This CDR3 contains 15 residues. CDR3 loop: CASSFRDRSYNEQFF. The CDR3, as DNA: TGTGCCAGTAGTTTCCGGGACAGGTCCTACAATGAGCAGTTCTTC. Full variable domain (rest looked up from reference TRBV19 and TRBJ2-1): DGGITQSPKYLFRKEGQNVTLSCEQNLNHDAMYWYRQDPGQGLRLIYYSQIVNDFQKGDIAEGYSVSREKKESFPLTVTSAQKNPTAFYLCASSFRDRSYNEQFFGPGTRLTVL.

The rearrangement joins TRBV6-5 to TRBJ2-5, with D unresolved. The J call may be incorrect, as the DNA end agrees better with TRBJ2-7. CDR1 is MNHEY and CDR2 is SVGAGI in the germline V gene. CDR3 length: 17 amino acids. In DNA form, the CDR3 reads TGTGCCAGCAGTTACTCGATGAAGGGATCCGACTCCTACGAGCAGTACTTC. Residues: CASSYSMKGSDSYEQYF.

This clonotype was recorded at least ten times. This rearrangement joins TRBV5-1 to TRBJ2-5; possible D gene TRBD1, 6 bases. V was trimmed by 7 bases and J by 1 base, leaving 8 bases between them. The CDR3 is 12 amino acids. CDR1 and CDR2 (germline): SGHRS, YFSETQ. The CDR3 here is CASAQGQETQYF. CDR3 bases: TGCGCCAGCGCACAGGGCCAAGAGACCCAGTACTTC.

Many counts were recorded for this clonotype. The chain has TRBV6-4 and TRBJ2-1; 11 bases agree with TRBD1. Trimming removed 3 bases from V and 9 bases from J; junction bases left unmatched: 7. Germline-derived CDR1 and CDR2 are MRHNA and SNTAGT. The CDR3 has 15 amino acids. The CDR3 sequence is CASSDRDRGFGEQFF. CDR3 nucleotide sequence: TGTGCCAGCAGTGATCGGGACAGGGGGTTTGGTGAGCAGTTCTTC.

This clonotype was recorded many times. This sequence joins TRBV6-5 and TRBJ2-5, with D perhaps TRBD1 or TRBD2 (6 bases each). The germline V and J ends were trimmed by 4 bases and 1 base, with 16 bases remaining between them. Germline loops: CDR1 MNHEY, CDR2 SVGAGI. The CDR3 spans 16 residues. In DNA form, the CDR3 reads TGTGCCAGCAGTTCCCTGGGGGCGGGAACCCAAGAGACCCAGTACTTC. Encoded protein: CASSSLGAGTQETQYF.

This clonotype was recorded many times. The chain uses TRBV7-6 and TRBJ2-5; the match to TRBD2 covers 7 bases. Germline loops: CDR1 SGHVS, CDR2 FNYEAQ. V shed 2 bases, J shed 5 bases, and the junction held 2 bases outside the gene matches. This CDR3 comprises 13 residues. CDR3 amino acids: CASSLRGGETQYF. The CDR3 DNA reads TGTGCCAGCAGCTTAAGGGGAGGGGAGACCCAGTACTTC. The variable domain in full, completed from reference TRBV7-6 and TRBJ2-5, reads GAGVSQSPRYKVTKRGQDVALRCDPISGHVSLYWYRQALGQGPEFLTYFNYEAQQDKSGLPNDRFSAERPEGSISTLTIQRTEQRDSAMYRCASSLRGGETQYFGPGTRLLVL.

Many counts were recorded for this clonotype. J is TRBJ2-5 and V is TRBV5-6; 8 bases fit TRBD2. The germline V gene has CDR1 SGHDT and CDR2 YYEEEE. Trimming at V came to 2 bases and at J to 4 bases, leaving 7 bases not matched to a gene. The CDR3 contains 15 residues. The CDR3 is CASSFWASGPETQYF. CDR3 nucleotides: TGTGCCAGCAGCTTCTGGGCTAGCGGGCCAGAGACCCAGTACTTC.

J is TRBJ2-7 and V is TRBV6-2 or TRBV6-3, with TRBD2 matching over 13 bases. V shed 8 bases and J 6 bases; nucleotides not matched to a gene: 13. CDR3 length equals 16 residues. In germline, CDR1 is MNHEY, CDR2 SVGEGT. For the CDR3, the DNA is TGTGCCAGCGGACCGGGACTAGCGGGGCTGCGCGGCGAGCAGTACTTC. As protein: CASGPGLAGLRGEQYF.

Regarding this clonotype: This clone may be a read error of a much larger clone one base away. The chain has TRBV15 and TRBJ2-3; the D is unclear. CDR1 LNHNV and CDR2 YYDKDF come from the germline V gene (reference sequence). This CDR3 spans 13 amino acids. The ends were cut back, 5 bases at V and 2 bases at J, with 8 bases in the middle. In nucleotides, the CDR3 is TGTGCCACCAGCGGAGTACTCACAGATACGCAGTATTTT. It encodes CATSGVLTDTQYF. Full variable domain (remainder filled in from reference TRBV15 and TRBJ2-3): DAMVIQNPRYQVTQFGKPVTLSCSQTLNHNVMYWYQQKSSQAPKLLFHYYDKDFNNEADTPDNFQSRRPNTSFCFLDIRSPGLGDTAMYLCATSGVLTDTQYFGPGTRLTVL.

The chain combines TRBV19 with TRBJ1-2, with TRBD1 matching 9 bases. CDR3 length: 15 residues. The junction had 6 bases not matched to a gene; V was cut back by 3 bases and J by 4 bases. Germline V gives CDR1 LNHDA, CDR2 SQIVND (reference sequence). The CDR3 DNA follows: TGTGCCAGTAGTATTCTCGGGGACAGGGTCTATGGCTACACCTTC. Translation: CASSILGDRVYGYTF.

At least ten counts were recorded for this clonotype. The CDR3: CASSDSNSGGYDEQFF. The DNA for the CDR3 is TGTGCCAGCAGTGACTCGAACAGCGGGGGGTATGATGAGCAGTTCTTC. The V gene is TRBV6-4, the J gene TRBJ2-1; 9 positions match TRBD2. Per the germline V gene, CDR1 is MRHNA and CDR2 is SNTAGT. V was clipped by 0 bases and J by 8 bases; unmatched bases: 8. The CDR3 totals 16 residues.

This clonotype was counted at least ten times. V usage is TRBV5-1 and J usage is TRBJ2-1; 13 bases fit TRBD2. The trim removed 2 bases at V and 8 bases at J, leaving 4 bases unmatched. From germline, CDR1 is SGHRS and CDR2 YFSETQ. This CDR3 contains 15 residues. The CDR3 DNA sequence: TGCGCCAGCAGCTTAGGGACTAGCGGGACCGATGAGCAGTTCTTC. It translates to CASSLGTSGTDEQFF.

This clonotype was counted between two and nine times. The J gene is TRBJ2-1, the V gene TRBV4-1, with 7 bases that match TRBD2. This CDR3 comprises 17 residues. V was pared by 2 bases and J by 5 bases, with 12 bases of the junction left unmatched. Germline V CDR1 and CDR2: MGHRA, YSYEKL. The CDR3 reads CASSQQSWRLADNEQFF. CDR3 nucleotide sequence: TGCGCCAGCAGCCAACAATCCTGGCGGCTAGCGGACAATGAGCAGTTCTTC.

Ten or more counts support this clonotype. The chain uses TRBV29-1 and TRBJ1-2; possible D gene TRBD1, 5 bases. The germline V gene encodes CDR1 SQVTM and CDR2 ANQGSEA. With 7 bases removed from V and 8 bases from J, the gap between germline ends came to 17 bases. The CDR3 covers 12 residues. As DNA, the CDR3 is TGCAGCGCCTCGGCGGGGGTGGGGGGCTACACCTTC. Encoded protein: CSASAGVGGYTF. Supplemented by reference TRBV29-1 and TRBJ1-2, the full variable domain reads SAVISQKPSRDICQRGTSLTIQCQVDSQVTMMFWYRQQPGQSLTLIATANQGSEATYESGFVIDKFPISRPNLTFSTLTVSNMSPEDSSIYLCSASAGVGGYTFGSGTRLTVV.

V gene TRBV3-1 combines with J gene TRBJ1-1; D may be TRBD1 (5 bases). The V end was cut by 2 bases, the J end by 4 bases, with 20 bases between. This CDR3 has 17 residues. CDR1 LGHDT and CDR2 YNNKEL come from the germline V gene (reference sequence). The CDR3 region has the DNA TGTGCCAGCAGCCAAACCCAGGGACTCCCCGGTTCCACTGAAGCTTTCTTT. The encoded protein is CASSQTQGLPGSTEAFF.

The rearrangement links TRBV2 to TRBJ2-7; 9 nucleotides line up with TRBD1. The CDR3 totals 17 residues. Germline values: CDR1 SNHLY, CDR2 FYNNEI. With V trimmed by 6 bases and J by 4 bases, 16 bases remained unmatched. This chain's CDR3 is CASRSRQGEPSGYEQYF. Here the CDR3 DNA reads TGTGCCAGCAGGTCTCGACAGGGGGAACCGTCGGGTTACGAGCAGTACTTC.

CDR3 coding DNA: TGCGCCAGCAGCCAAGATCGGGGTGCTGGAAACACCATATATTTT. This codes for CASSQDRGAGNTIYF. This chain uses TRBV4-1 with TRBJ1-3; D is unclear. The CDR3 contains 15 residues. Trimming left V 0 bases short and J 2 bases short, with 8 bases between. Per germline, CDR1 MGHRA and CDR2 YSYEKL.

This clonotype appeared a few times. A much larger clone differs from this one at a single base, so this may be a read error. The chain uses TRBV27 and TRBJ2-5; D perhaps matches TRBD1 (6 bases). Germline CDR1 and CDR2: MNHEY and SMNVEV (reference sequence). This CDR3 is built from 13 residues. V was shortened by 4 bases and J by 1 base, with 7 bases between the two germline ends. CDR3: CASSWTAQETQYF. In DNA, the CDR3 is TGTGCCAGCAGTTGGACAGCCCAAGAGACCCAGTACTTC.

This chain links TRBV29-1 with TRBJ1-2; 7 positions agree with TRBD1. This CDR3 contains 12 residues. With V trimmed by 4 bases and J by 4 bases, 3 bases remained unmatched. The V gene's germline CDR1 is SQVTM and CDR2 ANQGSEA. The CDR3 coding sequence is TGCAGCGTTGGGGACAGTGGCTATGGCTACACCTTC. Encoded protein: CSVGDSGYGYTF.

The chain links TRBV12-3 or TRBV12-4 to TRBJ1-2, with 7 nucleotides matching TRBD1. The junction had 11 bases not matched to a gene; V was cut back by 3 bases and J by 4 bases. The CDR3 runs 16 residues. This CDR3 is CASSLRGQQKVYGYTF. The CDR3 DNA is TGTGCCAGCAGTTTGAGGGGGCAGCAGAAAGTCTATGGCTACACCTTC.

This chain connects TRBV4-3 to TRBJ2-3; maybe TRBD2 (7 bases). The V gene lost 3 bases and the J gene lost 10 bases, with 14 bases spanning the gap. Per the germline V gene, CDR1 is LGHNA and CDR2 is YSLEER. The CDR3 totals 13 residues. DNA for the CDR3: TGCGCCAGCAGCCAGGACCGGGGGGCGGCGCAGTATTTT. Protein sequence: CASSQDRGAAQYF.

V and J are TRBV25-1 and TRBJ2-3; no reliable D call. Germline V gene lookup returns CDR1 MGHDK and CDR2 SYGVNS. The CDR3 runs 10 residues. Trimming took 5 bases from V and 11 from J, leaving 8 bases between them. The chain's CDR3 is CASSLDRQYF. CDR3 DNA sequence: TGTGCCAGCAGTTTAGACCGGCAGTATTTT.

V usage is TRBV5-1 and J usage is TRBJ2-7; D gene uncertain. The V gene's germline CDR1 is SGHRS and CDR2 YFSETQ. The V end lost 0 bases, the J end lost 1 base, and 5 bases lay between the germline ends. The CDR3 consists of 13 residues. The CDR3 region is CASSLDVSYEQYF. CDR3 nucleotide sequence: TGCGCCAGCAGCTTGGACGTTTCCTACGAGCAGTACTTC.

This clonotype was seen repeatedly, ten times or more. This sequence joins TRBV20-1 and TRBJ2-3; D uncertain. CDR1 DFQATT and CDR2 SNEGSKA come from the germline V gene (reference sequence). Trimming cost V 5 bases and J 3 bases, with 12 bases left between them. The CDR3 extends over 13 amino acids. DNA of the CDR3: TGCAGTGCTTCCGACGACACGACAGATACGCAGTATTTT. This encodes CSASDDTTDTQYF.

The J gene is TRBJ1-6, the V gene TRBV20-1, with 8 bases aligning to TRBD1. The CDR3 is made up of 13 amino acids. From germline, CDR1 is DFQATT and CDR2 SNEGSKA (reference sequence). V gave up 3 bases and J gave up 7 bases; unmatched junction bases: 2. This CDR3 is CSARTGANSPLHF. In DNA form, the CDR3 reads TGCAGTGCTAGGACAGGGGCAAATTCACCCCTCCACTTT.